The clone carrying this T cell receptor (beta chain) appeared many times. The antigen is unknown. This record comes from a study of T-cell reconstitution after alpha-beta-depleted transplantation in children. V shed 4 bases and J shed 6 bases, with 8 bases lying between them. This CDR3 region has 11 residues. Germline V gene data show CDR1 as SQVTM and CDR2 as ANQGSEA. Study-level findings and limits: Expanded graft clones, several hundred of them, were reportedly the source of alpha-beta T cells about two months after transplant. T-cell counts and diversity at one year following transplant were attributed mainly to newly produced T cells. Several patients had high TCRbeta diversity at day 60; it came from surviving recipient T cells and thymic progenitors.

Unique molecular identifiers tagged the TCRbeta library. TCRdb analysed the PCR reads with MiXCR anew, one entry per CDR3 protein. Of approximately 190,000 distinct CDR3 sequences in the sample, approximately 8.4% were seen once. This specimen was PBMCs, mostly from graft donor cells, taken 360 days after TCRalphabeta/CD19-depleted stem cell transplant. The TCR comes from a male patient between 2 and 15 years old who had a stem cell transplant for acute myeloid leukemia, so the T cells may come from the graft donor. This rearrangement joins TRBV29-1 to TRBJ2-3; unclear D gene. The CDR3 nucleotides read TGCAGCGTTGTCACTCTTGATACGCAGTATTTT. Its translation: CSVVTLDTQYF.